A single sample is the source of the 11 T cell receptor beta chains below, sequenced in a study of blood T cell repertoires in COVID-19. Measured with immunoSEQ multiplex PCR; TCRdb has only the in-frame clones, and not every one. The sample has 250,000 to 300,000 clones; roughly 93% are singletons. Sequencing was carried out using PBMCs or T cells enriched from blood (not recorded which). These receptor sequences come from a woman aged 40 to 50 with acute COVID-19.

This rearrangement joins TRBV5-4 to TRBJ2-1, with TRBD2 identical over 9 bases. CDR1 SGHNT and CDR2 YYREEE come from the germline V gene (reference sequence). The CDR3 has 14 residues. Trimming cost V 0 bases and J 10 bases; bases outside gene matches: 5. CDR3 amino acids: CASSLGGRAGEQFF. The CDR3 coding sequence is TGTGCCAGCAGCTTGGGCGGGAGGGCCGGAGAGCAGTTCTTC.

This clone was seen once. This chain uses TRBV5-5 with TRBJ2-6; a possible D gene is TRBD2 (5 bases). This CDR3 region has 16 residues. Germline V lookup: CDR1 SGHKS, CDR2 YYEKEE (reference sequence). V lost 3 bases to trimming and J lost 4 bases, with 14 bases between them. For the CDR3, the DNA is TGTGCCAGCAGCTCCGGGGATAAAGGGGGGGCCAACGTCCTGACTTTC. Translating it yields CASSSGDKGGANVLTF. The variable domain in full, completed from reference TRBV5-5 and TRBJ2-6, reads DAGVTQSPTHLIKTRGQQVTLRCSPISGHKSVSWYQQVLGQGPQFIFQYYEKEERGRGNFPDRFSARQFPNYSSELNVNALLLGDSALYLCASSSGDKGGANVLTFGAGSRLTVL.

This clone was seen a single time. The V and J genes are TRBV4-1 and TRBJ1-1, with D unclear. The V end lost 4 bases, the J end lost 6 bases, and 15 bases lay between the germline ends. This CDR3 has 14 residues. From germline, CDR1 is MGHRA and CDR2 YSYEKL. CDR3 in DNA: TGCGCCAGCAGCCCCGAGAGTCTGGGAGCTGAAGCTTTCTTT. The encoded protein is CASSPESLGAEAFF.

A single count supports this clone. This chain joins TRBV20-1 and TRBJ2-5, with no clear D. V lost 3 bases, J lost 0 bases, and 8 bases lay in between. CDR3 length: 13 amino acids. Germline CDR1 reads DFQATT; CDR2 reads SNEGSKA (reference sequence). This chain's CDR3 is CSASSDYQETQYF. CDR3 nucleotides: TGCAGTGCTAGTTCCGACTACCAAGAGACCCAGTACTTC.

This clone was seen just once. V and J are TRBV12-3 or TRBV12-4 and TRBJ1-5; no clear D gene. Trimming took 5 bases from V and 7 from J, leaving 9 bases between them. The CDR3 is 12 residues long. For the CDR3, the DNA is TGTGCCAGCAGTACGGGAAGGCAGCCCCAGCATTTT. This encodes CASSTGRQPQHF.

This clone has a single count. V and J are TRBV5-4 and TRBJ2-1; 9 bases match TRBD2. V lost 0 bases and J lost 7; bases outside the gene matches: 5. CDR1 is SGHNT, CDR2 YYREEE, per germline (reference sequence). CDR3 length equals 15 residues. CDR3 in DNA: TGTGCCAGCAGCTTGGATACAGCGGGAGGTAATGAGCAGTTCTTC. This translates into CASSLDTAGGNEQFF.

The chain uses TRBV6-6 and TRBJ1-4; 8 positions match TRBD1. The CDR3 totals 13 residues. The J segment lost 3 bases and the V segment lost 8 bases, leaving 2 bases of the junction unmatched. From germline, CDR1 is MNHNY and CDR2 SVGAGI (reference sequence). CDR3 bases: TGTGCCAGCTTACAGGGGGCTAATGAAAAACTGTTTTTT. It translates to CASLQGANEKLFF.

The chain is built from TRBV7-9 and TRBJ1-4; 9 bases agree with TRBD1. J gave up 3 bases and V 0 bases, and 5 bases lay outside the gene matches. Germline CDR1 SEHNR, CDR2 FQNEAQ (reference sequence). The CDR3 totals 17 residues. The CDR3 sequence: CASSLARTGAPNEKLFF. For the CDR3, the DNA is TGTGCCAGCAGCTTAGCAAGGACAGGGGCGCCTAATGAAAAACTGTTTTTT.

The chain's CDR3 is CASSWNSYEQYF. In DNA, the CDR3 is TGTGCCAGCAGTTGGAACAGCTACGAGCAGTACTTC. J is TRBJ2-7 and V is TRBV6-6; D not resolved. Germline V gene lookup returns CDR1 MNHNY and CDR2 SVGAGI (reference sequence). Trimming removed 4 bases from V and 3 bases from J, with 7 bases in between. CDR3 length: 12 amino acids.

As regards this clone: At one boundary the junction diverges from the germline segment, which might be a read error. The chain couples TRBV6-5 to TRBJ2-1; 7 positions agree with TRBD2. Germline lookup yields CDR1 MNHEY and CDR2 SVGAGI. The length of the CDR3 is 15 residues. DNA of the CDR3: TGTGCCAGCAGTCACTCTAGCGGACCCTACAATGAGCAGTTCTTC. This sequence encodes CASSHSSGPYNEQFF.

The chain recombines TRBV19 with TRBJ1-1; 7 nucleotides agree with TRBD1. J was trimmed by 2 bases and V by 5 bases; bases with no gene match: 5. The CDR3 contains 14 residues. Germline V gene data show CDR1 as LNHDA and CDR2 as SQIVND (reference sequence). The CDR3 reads CASSLDRVNTEAFF. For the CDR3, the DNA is TGTGCCAGTAGTCTCGACAGGGTAAACACTGAAGCTTTCTTT.